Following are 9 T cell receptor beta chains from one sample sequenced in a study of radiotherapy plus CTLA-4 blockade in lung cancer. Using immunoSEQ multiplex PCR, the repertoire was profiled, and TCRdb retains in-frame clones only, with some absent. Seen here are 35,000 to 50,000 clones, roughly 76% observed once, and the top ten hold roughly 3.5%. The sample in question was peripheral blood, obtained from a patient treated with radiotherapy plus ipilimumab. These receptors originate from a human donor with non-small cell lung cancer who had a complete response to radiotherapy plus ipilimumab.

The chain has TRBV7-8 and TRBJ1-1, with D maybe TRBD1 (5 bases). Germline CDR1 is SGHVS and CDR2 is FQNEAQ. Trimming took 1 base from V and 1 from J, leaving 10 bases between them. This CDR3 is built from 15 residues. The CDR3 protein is CASSLEGRANTEAFF. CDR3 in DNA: TGTGCCAGCAGCTTAGAGGGCAGGGCGAACACTGAAGCTTTCTTT.

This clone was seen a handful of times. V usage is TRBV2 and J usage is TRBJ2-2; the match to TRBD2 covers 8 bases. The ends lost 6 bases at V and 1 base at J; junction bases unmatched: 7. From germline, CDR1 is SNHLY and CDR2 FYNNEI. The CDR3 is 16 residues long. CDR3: CASRPASGLNTGELFF. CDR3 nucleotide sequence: TGTGCCAGCAGGCCCGCTAGCGGGCTGAACACCGGGGAGCTGTTTTTT.

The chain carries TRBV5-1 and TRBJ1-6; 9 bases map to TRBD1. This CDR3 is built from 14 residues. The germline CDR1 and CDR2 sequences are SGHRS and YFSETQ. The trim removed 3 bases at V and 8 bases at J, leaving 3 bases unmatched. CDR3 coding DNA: TGCGCCAGCAGCTGGGACAGGGTCGATTCACCCCTCCACTTT. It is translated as CASSWDRVDSPLHF.

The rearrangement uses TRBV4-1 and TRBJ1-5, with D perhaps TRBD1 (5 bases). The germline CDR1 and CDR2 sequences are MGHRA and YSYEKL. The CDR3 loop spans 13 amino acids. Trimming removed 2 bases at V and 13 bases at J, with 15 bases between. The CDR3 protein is CASSQLWGDLQHF. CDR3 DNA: TGCGCCAGCAGCCAACTTTGGGGGGACTTGCAGCATTTT.

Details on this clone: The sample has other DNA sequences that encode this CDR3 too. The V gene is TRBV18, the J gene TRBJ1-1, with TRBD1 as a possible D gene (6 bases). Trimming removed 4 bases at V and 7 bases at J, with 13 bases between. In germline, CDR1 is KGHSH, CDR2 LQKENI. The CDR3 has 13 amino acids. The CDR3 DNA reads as TGTGCCAGCTCACAGGGACAAGGGTTTGAAGCTTTCTTT. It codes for CASSQGQGFEAFF.

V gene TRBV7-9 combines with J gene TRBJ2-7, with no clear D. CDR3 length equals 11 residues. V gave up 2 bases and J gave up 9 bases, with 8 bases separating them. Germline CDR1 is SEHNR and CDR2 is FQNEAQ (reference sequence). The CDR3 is CASSLSGRQYF. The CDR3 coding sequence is TGTGCCAGCAGCTTATCAGGCCGGCAGTACTTC.

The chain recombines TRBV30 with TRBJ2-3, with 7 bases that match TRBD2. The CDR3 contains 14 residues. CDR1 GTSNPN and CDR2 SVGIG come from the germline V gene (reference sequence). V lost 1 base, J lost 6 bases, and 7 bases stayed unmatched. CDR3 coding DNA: TGTGCCTGGAGTGGTGGGCGGGGGTTCGATACGCAGTATTTT. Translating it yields CAWSGGRGFDTQYF.

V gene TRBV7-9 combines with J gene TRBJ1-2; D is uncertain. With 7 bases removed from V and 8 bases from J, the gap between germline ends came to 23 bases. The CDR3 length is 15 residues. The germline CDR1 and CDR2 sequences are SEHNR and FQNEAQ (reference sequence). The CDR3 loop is CASTVTGSRGNGYTF. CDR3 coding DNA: TGTGCCAGCACCGTTACGGGCTCCAGAGGGAACGGCTACACCTTC.

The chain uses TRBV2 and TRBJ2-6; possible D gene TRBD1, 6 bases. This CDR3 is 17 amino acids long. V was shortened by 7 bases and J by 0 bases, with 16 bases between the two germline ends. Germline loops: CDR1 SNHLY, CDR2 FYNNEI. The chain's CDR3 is CASKLGTTSSGANVLTF. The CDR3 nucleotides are TGTGCCAGCAAACTGGGGACAACGAGCTCTGGGGCCAACGTCCTGACTTTC.